These 27 T cell receptor beta chains share one sample of origin, sequenced in a study of blood T cell repertoires in COVID-19. The data were produced by immunoSEQ multiplex PCR, yet TCRdb's version contains in-frame clones alone and is incomplete. The table lists over 95,000 clones, about four fifths of them singletons, with 10% in the top ten. Specimen: peripheral blood. The receptor source for this set is a human donor in a cohort sampled during active COVID-19.

The gene calls are TRBV5-1 and TRBJ1-1; 7 nucleotides line up with TRBD1. V shed 2 bases, J shed 4 bases, and the junction held 11 bases outside the gene matches. The CDR3 runs 16 residues. The germline gives CDR1 SGHRS, CDR2 YFSETQ. Here the CDR3 DNA reads TGCGCCAGCAGCTTAAAAACAGGGGTCGGGAGCACTGAAGCTTTCTTT. This translates into CASSLKTGVGSTEAFF.

This clone has just one count. This chain links TRBV19 with TRBJ2-7, with 16 positions matching TRBD2. The CDR3 runs to 18 residues. The V gene end was trimmed by 9 bases and the J gene end by 6 bases; junction bases not matched to a gene: 17. Germline V gives CDR1 LNHDA, CDR2 SQIVND (reference sequence). In nucleotides, the CDR3 is TGTGCCAGCAAAGTACACGGGACTAGCGGGAGGGCCTTTCTCGAGCAGTACTTC. Its protein product is CASKVHGTSGRAFLEQYF. Drawing the rest from reference TRBV19 and TRBJ2-7, the complete variable domain is DGGITQSPKYLFRKEGQNVTLSCEQNLNHDAMYWYRQDPGQGLRLIYYSQIVNDFQKGDIAEGYSVSREKKESFPLTVTSAQKNPTAFYLCASKVHGTSGRAFLEQYFGPGTRLTVT.

The V gene is TRBV3-1 (or the pseudogene TRBV3-2), the J gene TRBJ2-5, with D unresolved. Germline assignment: CDR1 LGHDT and CDR2 YNNKEL (reference sequence). This CDR3 has 12 residues. The V end was cut by 4 bases, the J end by 5 bases, with 8 bases between. CDR3 sequence reads: CASSLAWETQYF. The CDR3 coding sequence is TGTGCCAGCAGCCTAGCCTGGGAGACCCAGTACTTC.

The chain carries TRBV25-1 and TRBJ2-3; 7 positions match TRBD1. CDR3 length: 14 amino acids. V trimming: 1 base; J trimming: 6 bases; junction bases outside the gene matches: 4. Germline V lookup: CDR1 MGHDK, CDR2 SYGVNS. The CDR3 here is CASSELKGADTQYF. CDR3 DNA: TGTGCCAGCAGTGAATTAAAGGGGGCCGATACGCAGTATTTT.

The V call is TRBV25-1, the J call TRBJ1-5, with TRBD1 as a possible D gene (6 bases). Trimming removed 4 bases from V and 2 bases from J, with 15 bases in between. CDR3 size: 16 residues. Germline V gene sequence: CDR1 MGHDK, CDR2 SYGVNS. CDR3 sequence reads: CASSGRSGDGNQPQHF. The CDR3 DNA reads as TGTGCCAGCAGTGGCCGGTCAGGGGATGGCAATCAGCCCCAGCATTTT. Together with reference TRBV25-1 and TRBJ1-5, the CDR3 gives the full variable domain: EADIYQTPRYLVIGTGKKITLECSQTMGHDKMYWYQQDPGMELHLIHYSYGVNSTEKGDLSSESTVSRIRTEHFPLTLESARPSHTSQYLCASSGRSGDGNQPQHFGDGTRLSIL.

The DNA of the CDR3 is TGTGCCAGCAGCTCCGGGACGGGGACAGGAAGACCCGTCGAGCAGTACTTC. As protein: CASSSGTGTGRPVEQYF. The V gene is TRBV21-1, the J gene TRBJ2-7; the DNA was not compared with TRBD1, the D call given in the table. TRBV21-1 represents a pseudogene. This CDR3 spans 17 amino acids.

The chain couples TRBV4-3 to TRBJ2-7; 8 bases line up with TRBD1. This CDR3 region has 16 residues. V lost 3 bases, J lost 3 bases, and 10 bases stayed unmatched. CDR1 is LGHNA and CDR2 is YSLEER in the germline V gene. CDR3 DNA: TGCGCCAGCAGCCAGGCCTCGGGACAGGTTGTCTACGAGCAGTACTTC. Encoded protein: CASSQASGQVVYEQYF.

The V gene is TRBV18, the J gene TRBJ1-1; D may be TRBD1 (5 bases). The CDR3 totals 14 residues. CDR1 and CDR2 (germline): KGHSH, LQKENI. V was pared by 3 bases and J by 7 bases, with 15 bases between. CDR3 protein: CASSPVGGDLEAFF. The CDR3 DNA reads TGTGCCAGCTCACCTGTGGGAGGGGACCTTGAAGCTTTCTTT.

The V call is TRBV15, the J call TRBJ1-5, with 9 bases identical to TRBD1. The germline V gene has CDR1 LNHNV and CDR2 YYDKDF (reference sequence). The V gene end was trimmed by 3 bases and the J gene end by 7 bases; junction bases not matched to a gene: 16. CDR3 length: 18 residues. CDR3 sequence reads: CATSSLVPGQGPRQPQHF. CDR3 nucleotide sequence: TGTGCCACCAGCAGCCTAGTCCCGGGACAGGGCCCGAGGCAGCCCCAGCATTTT.

This clone was detected a few times. The chain uses TRBV4-1 and TRBJ1-5; D not certain. The length of the CDR3 is 15 residues. The V end lost 0 bases, the J end lost 2 bases, and 8 bases lay between the germline ends. CDR1 and CDR2 from the germline V gene are MGHRA and YSYEKL. The CDR3 region has the DNA TGCGCCAGCAGCCAAGATCGTACAGGCAATCAGCCCCAGCATTTT. Translated, it gives CASSQDRTGNQPQHF.

This chain joins TRBV4-3 and TRBJ1-5; 7 positions agree with TRBD1. The CDR3 consists of 16 residues. Germline V CDR1 and CDR2: LGHNA, YSLEER. The trim removed 0 bases at V and 4 bases at J, leaving 6 bases unmatched. This chain's CDR3 is CASSQEPVTGNQPQHF. The DNA of the CDR3 is TGCGCCAGCAGCCAAGAACCCGTGACAGGGAATCAGCCCCAGCATTTT.

The chain couples TRBV3-1 (or the pseudogene TRBV3-2) to TRBJ2-6; D uncertain. In germline, CDR1 is LGHDT, CDR2 YNNKEL (reference sequence). V dropped 3 bases and J dropped 0 bases, with 3 bases sitting between them. The CDR3 is 14 amino acids. In nucleotides, the CDR3 is TGTGCCAGCAGCCATAACTCTGGGGCCAACGTCCTGACTTTC. The encoded protein is CASSHNSGANVLTF.

The rearrangement joins TRBV7-9 to TRBJ1-2; D call uncertain. The CDR3 is made up of 12 amino acids. V lost 9 bases and J 3 bases, leaving 11 bases between the germline ends. Germline CDR1 and CDR2: SEHNR and FQNEAQ (reference sequence). CDR3 residues: CASLDYDYGYTF. The CDR3 bases are TGTGCCAGTTTAGATTACGACTATGGCTACACCTTC.

This chain connects TRBV4-2 to TRBJ1-5; D gene ambiguous. Germline CDR1 is LGHNA and CDR2 is YNFKEQ. This CDR3 is built from 14 residues. The germline V and J ends were trimmed by 4 bases and 3 bases, with 10 bases remaining between them. The chain's CDR3 is CASSPDTDNQPQHF. CDR3 sequence (DNA): TGTGCCAGCAGCCCCGACACCGACAATCAGCCCCAGCATTTT.

V is TRBV9 and J is TRBJ2-5; 12 bases align to TRBD2. Germline V gene sequence: CDR1 SGDLS, CDR2 YYNGEE. CDR3 length: 18 amino acids. The ends lost 0 bases at V and 5 bases at J; junction bases unmatched: 11. In nucleotides, the CDR3 is TGTGCCAGCAGCGTAGCTCCAGATGGACTAGCGGGATCTGAGACCCAGTACTTC. Its translation is CASSVAPDGLAGSETQYF.

V usage is TRBV14 and J usage is TRBJ2-7; 7 nucleotides agree with TRBD1. Germline V lookup: CDR1 SGHDN, CDR2 FVKESK. V was pared by 3 bases and J by 9 bases, with 11 bases of the junction left unmatched. The CDR3 runs 14 residues. The DNA of the CDR3 is TGTGCCAGCAGCCAGACCGGGACAGCCTGGGGGCAGTACTTC. Translated: CASSQTGTAWGQYF.

The chain recombines TRBV19 with TRBJ1-2, with a tentative D call TRBD1 (6 bases). Germline V gene data show CDR1 as LNHDA and CDR2 as SQIVND (reference sequence). The CDR3 has 12 residues. V was shortened by 6 bases and J by 6 bases, with 11 bases between the two germline ends. The chain's CDR3 is CASSNRADGYTF. In DNA, the CDR3 is TGTGCCAGTAGCAACAGGGCGGATGGCTACACCTTC.

The V call is TRBV11-1, the J call TRBJ1-5; D unresolved. CDR3 length equals 13 residues. CDR1 and CDR2 from the germline V gene are SGHAT and FQDESV (reference sequence). Trimming stripped 0 bases from V and 4 bases from J, with 4 bases between. The CDR3 is CASSLAENQPQHF. The CDR3 coding sequence is TGTGCCAGCAGCTTAGCCGAGAATCAGCCCCAGCATTTT.

This chain joins TRBV20-1 and TRBJ2-3; 9 bases fit TRBD2. Germline CDR1 and CDR2: DFQATT and SNEGSKA (reference sequence). The CDR3 is made up of 14 amino acids. V gave up 3 bases and J gave up 8 bases; unmatched junction bases: 9. The chain's CDR3 is CSASMAREGRTQYF. The CDR3 nucleotides read TGCAGTGCTAGTATGGCGCGGGAGGGCCGTACGCAGTATTTT.

V gene TRBV6-5 combines with J gene TRBJ1-5; weak D call: TRBD1 (5 bases). The germline V and J ends were trimmed by 5 bases and 3 bases, with 8 bases remaining between them. There are 13 residues in the CDR3. The V gene's germline CDR1 is MNHEY and CDR2 SVGAGI. The CDR3 nucleotides are TGTGCCAGCAGTATACAGGCCAATCAGCCCCAGCATTTT. This sequence encodes CASSIQANQPQHF.

This sequence joins TRBV9 and TRBJ1-5; the D is unclear. Deletions cut 4 bases from V and 6 bases from J, with 14 bases between. The CDR3 is 14 amino acids. Looked up from germline, CDR1 is SGDLS and CDR2 is YYNGEE. The CDR3 protein is CASSPESSGQPQHF. CDR3 DNA: TGTGCCAGCAGCCCCGAGAGTTCCGGTCAGCCCCAGCATTTT.

V gene TRBV28 combines with J gene TRBJ1-1; 7 nucleotides line up with TRBD1. The germline CDR1 and CDR2 sequences are MDHEN and SYDVKM. V shed 4 bases and J 0 bases; nucleotides not matched to a gene: 2. The CDR3 runs 14 residues. The CDR3 region has the DNA TGTGCCAGCAGTTCCGACAGGGTGAACACTGAAGCTTTCTTT. As protein: CASSSDRVNTEAFF.

Only a few counts were recorded for this clone. The V gene is TRBV7-2, the J gene TRBJ2-7, with D hard to call. Trimming shortened V by 2 bases and J by 6 bases, and 5 bases separated the two germline ends. This CDR3 spans 11 amino acids. The germline CDR1 and CDR2 sequences are SGHTA and FQGNSA. The CDR3 sequence is CASSLLAEQYF. The DNA of the CDR3 is TGTGCCAGCAGCTTATTGGCCGAGCAGTACTTC.

The V gene is TRBV30, the J gene TRBJ1-4, with D hard to call. Trimming pared 0 bases from V and 0 bases from J, leaving 5 bases between. Germline assignment: CDR1 GTSNPN and CDR2 SVGIG (reference sequence). The CDR3 consists of 14 residues. The DNA of the CDR3 is TGTGCCTGGAGTGTTGGCACAACTAATGAAAAACTGTTTTTT. Its protein product is CAWSVGTTNEKLFF.

The chain has TRBV27 and TRBJ1-1; D might be TRBD1 (5 bases). The CDR3 runs 12 residues. From germline, CDR1 is MNHEY and CDR2 SMNVEV (reference sequence). With 8 bases removed from V and 1 base from J, the gap between germline ends came to 8 bases. The CDR3 coding sequence is TGTGCCAGCTTGGGGGGGAACACTGAAGCTTTCTTT. Its translation is CASLGGNTEAFF.

This rearrangement joins TRBV28 to TRBJ2-5; TRBD2 matches 10 bases. Germline loops: CDR1 MDHEN, CDR2 SYDVKM. This CDR3 contains 15 residues. V gave up 6 bases and J gave up 2 bases; unmatched junction bases: 6. The CDR3 coding sequence is TGTGCCAGCAGAGCGGGAGGGCTGGGTCAAGAGACCCAGTACTTC. Protein sequence: CASRAGGLGQETQYF.

The chain combines TRBV27 with TRBJ2-2; D not resolved. The germline V and J ends were trimmed by 7 bases and 7 bases, with 13 bases remaining between them. The CDR3 has 13 residues. Per the germline V gene, CDR1 is MNHEY and CDR2 is SMNVEV (reference sequence). CDR3 protein: CASILSRYGELFF. CDR3 coding DNA: TGTGCCAGCATTCTATCGCGGTACGGGGAGCTGTTTTTT.